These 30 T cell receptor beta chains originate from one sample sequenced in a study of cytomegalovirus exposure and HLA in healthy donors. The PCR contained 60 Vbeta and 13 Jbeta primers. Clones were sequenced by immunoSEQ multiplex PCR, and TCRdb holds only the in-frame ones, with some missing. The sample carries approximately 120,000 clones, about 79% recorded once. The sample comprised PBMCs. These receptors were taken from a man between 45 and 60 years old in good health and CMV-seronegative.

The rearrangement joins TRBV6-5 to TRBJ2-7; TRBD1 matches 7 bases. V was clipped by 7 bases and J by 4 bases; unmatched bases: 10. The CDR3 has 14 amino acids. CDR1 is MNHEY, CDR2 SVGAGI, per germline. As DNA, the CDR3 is TGTGCCAGCACGCGTAAATCAGGGGGTTACGAGCAGTACTTC. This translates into CASTRKSGGYEQYF.

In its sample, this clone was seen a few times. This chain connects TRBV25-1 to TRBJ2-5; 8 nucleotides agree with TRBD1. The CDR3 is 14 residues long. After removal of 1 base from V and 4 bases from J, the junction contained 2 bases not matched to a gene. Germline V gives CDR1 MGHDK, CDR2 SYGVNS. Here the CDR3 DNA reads TGTGCCAGCAGTGAATGGACAGGGTCAGAGACCCAGTACTTC. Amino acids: CASSEWTGSETQYF.

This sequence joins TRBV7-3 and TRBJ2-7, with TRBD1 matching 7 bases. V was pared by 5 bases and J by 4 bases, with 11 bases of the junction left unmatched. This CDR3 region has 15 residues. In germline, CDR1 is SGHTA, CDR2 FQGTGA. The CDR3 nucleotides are TGTGCCAGCAGCCTCGCTACGGGACAGCATTACGAGCAGTACTTC. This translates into CASSLATGQHYEQYF.

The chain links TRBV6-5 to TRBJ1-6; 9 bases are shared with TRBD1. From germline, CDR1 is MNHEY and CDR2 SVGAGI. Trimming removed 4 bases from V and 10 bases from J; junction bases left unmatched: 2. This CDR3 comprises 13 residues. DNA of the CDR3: TGTGCCAGCAGTTCGACAGGGGGATCACCCCTCCACTTT. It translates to CASSSTGGSPLHF.

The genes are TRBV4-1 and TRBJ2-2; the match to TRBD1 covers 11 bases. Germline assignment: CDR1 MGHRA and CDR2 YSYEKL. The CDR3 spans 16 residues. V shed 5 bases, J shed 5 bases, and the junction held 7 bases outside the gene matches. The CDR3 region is CASSYGQGAVTGELFF. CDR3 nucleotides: TGCGCCAGCAGCTACGGACAGGGGGCGGTTACCGGGGAGCTGTTTTTT.

The CDR3 here is CASSLMVRAGGQILTDTQYF. Here the CDR3 DNA reads TGTGCCAGCAGCCTAATGGTGAGAGCGGGGGGACAAATCCTCACAGATACGCAGTATTTT. The chain joins TRBV5-4 to TRBJ2-3; TRBD2 agrees at 9 bases. Germline V gene data show CDR1 as SGHNT and CDR2 as YYREEE (reference sequence). The CDR3 loop spans 20 amino acids. V was clipped by 4 bases and J by 2 bases; unmatched bases: 20. Looking up the rest from reference TRBV5-4 and TRBJ2-3 gives the full variable domain: ETGVTQSPTHLIKTRGQQVTLRCSSQSGHNTVSWYQQALGQGPQFIFQYYREEENGRGNFPPRFSGLQFPNYSSELNVNALELDDSALYLCASSLMVRAGGQILTDTQYFGPGTRLTVL.

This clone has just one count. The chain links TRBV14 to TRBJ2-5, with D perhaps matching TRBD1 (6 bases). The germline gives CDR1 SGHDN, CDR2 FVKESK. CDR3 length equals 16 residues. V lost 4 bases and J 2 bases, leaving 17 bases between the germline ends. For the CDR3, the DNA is TGTGCCAGCAGCCCTCCTCTTAACAGGGATCAAGAGACCCAGTACTTC. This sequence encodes CASSPPLNRDQETQYF.

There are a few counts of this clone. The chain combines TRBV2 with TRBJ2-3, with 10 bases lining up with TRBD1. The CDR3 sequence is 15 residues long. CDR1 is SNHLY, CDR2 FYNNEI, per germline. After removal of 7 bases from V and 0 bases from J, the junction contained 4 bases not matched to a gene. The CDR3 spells CASTMGQGSTDTQYF. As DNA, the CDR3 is TGTGCCAGCACAATGGGACAGGGGAGCACAGATACGCAGTATTTT.

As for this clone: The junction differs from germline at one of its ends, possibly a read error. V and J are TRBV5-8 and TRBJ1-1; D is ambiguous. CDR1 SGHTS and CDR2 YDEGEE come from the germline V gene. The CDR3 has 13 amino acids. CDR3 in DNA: TGTACCAGCAGCTTCCGGGAGCACTTTGTCGCTTTCTTT. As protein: CTSSFREHFVAFF. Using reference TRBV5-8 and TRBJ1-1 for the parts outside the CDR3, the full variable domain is EAGVTQSPTHLIKTRGQQATLRCSPISGHTSVYWYQQALGLGLQFLLWYDEGEERNRGNFPPRFSGRQFPNYSSELNVNALELEDSALYLCTSSFREHFVAFFGQGTRLTVV.

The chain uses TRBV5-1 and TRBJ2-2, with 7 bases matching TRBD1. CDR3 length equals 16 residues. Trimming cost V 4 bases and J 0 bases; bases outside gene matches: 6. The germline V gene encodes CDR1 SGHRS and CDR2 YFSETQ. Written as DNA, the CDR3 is TGCGCCAGCAGCGGGACCGGGACAGCGAACACCGGGGAGCTGTTTTTT. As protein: CASSGTGTANTGELFF.

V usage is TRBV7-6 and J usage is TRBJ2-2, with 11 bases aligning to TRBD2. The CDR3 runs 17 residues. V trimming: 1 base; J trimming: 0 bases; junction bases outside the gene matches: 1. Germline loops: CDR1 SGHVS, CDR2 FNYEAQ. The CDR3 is CASSLGLAGSNTGELFF. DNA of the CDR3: TGTGCCAGCAGCTTAGGACTAGCGGGGTCGAACACCGGGGAGCTGTTTTTT.

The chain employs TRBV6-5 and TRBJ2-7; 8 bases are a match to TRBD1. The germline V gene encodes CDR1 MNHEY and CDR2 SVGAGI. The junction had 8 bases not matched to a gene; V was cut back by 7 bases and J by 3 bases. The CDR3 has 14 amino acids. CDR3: CASNRDRGSYEQYF. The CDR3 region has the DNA TGTGCCAGCAATAGAGACAGGGGAAGCTACGAGCAGTACTTC.

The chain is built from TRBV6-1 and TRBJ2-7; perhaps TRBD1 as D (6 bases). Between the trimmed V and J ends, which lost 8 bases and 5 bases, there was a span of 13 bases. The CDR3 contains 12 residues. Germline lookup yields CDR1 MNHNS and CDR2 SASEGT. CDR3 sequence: CASGKRQDEQYF. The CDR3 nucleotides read TGTGCCAGCGGAAAGAGACAGGACGAGCAGTACTTC.

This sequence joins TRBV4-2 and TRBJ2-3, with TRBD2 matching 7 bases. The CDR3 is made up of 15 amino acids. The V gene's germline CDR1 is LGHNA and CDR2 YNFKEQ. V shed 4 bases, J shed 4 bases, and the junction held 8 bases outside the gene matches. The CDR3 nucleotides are TGTGCCAGCAGCCTAGGACTAGAGTTATCAGATACGCAGTATTTT. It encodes CASSLGLELSDTQYF.

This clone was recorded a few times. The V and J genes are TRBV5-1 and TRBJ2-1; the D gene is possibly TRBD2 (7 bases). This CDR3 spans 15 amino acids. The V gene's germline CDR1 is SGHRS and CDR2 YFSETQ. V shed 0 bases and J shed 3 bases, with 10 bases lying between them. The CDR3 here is CASSLDGGLYNEQFF. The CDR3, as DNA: TGCGCCAGCAGCTTGGACGGGGGGCTCTACAATGAGCAGTTCTTC.

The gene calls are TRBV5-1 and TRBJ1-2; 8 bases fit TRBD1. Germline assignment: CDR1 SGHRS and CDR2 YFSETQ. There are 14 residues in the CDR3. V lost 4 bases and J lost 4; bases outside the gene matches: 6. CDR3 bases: TGCGCCAGCAGCGCCCACAGGGGGGGCTATGGCTACACCTTC. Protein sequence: CASSAHRGGYGYTF.

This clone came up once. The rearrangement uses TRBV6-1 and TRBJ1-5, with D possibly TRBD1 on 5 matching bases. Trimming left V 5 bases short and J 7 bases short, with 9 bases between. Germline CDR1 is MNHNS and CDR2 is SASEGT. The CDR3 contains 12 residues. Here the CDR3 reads CASSPGGQPQHF. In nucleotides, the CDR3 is TGTGCCAGCAGTCCCGGGGGGCAGCCCCAGCATTTT.

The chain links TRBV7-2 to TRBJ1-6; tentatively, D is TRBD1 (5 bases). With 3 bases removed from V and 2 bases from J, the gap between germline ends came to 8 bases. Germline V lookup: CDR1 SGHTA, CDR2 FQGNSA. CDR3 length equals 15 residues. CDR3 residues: CASSFRGAYNSPLHF. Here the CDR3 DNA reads TGTGCCAGCAGCTTTCGGGGGGCCTATAATTCACCCCTCCACTTT.

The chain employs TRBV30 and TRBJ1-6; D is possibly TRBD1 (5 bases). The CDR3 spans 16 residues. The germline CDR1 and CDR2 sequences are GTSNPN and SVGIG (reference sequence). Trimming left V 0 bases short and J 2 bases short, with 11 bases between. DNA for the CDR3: TGTGCCTGGAGTGTACCAGGGATCCCCTATAATTCACCCCTCCACTTT. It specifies CAWSVPGIPYNSPLHF.

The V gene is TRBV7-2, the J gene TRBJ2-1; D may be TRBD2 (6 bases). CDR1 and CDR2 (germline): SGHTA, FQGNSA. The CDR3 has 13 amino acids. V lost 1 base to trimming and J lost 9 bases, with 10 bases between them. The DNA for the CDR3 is TGTGCCAGCAGCTTAGTTACGGAGGGTGAGCAGTTCTTC. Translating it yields CASSLVTEGEQFF.

The CDR3 sequence is CASSIDIRSQETQYF. CDR3 in DNA: TGTGCCAGTAGTATAGATATCCGTTCCCAAGAGACCCAGTACTTC. The rearrangement joins TRBV19 to TRBJ2-5, with unresolved D. The CDR3 extends over 15 amino acids. The germline V gene has CDR1 LNHDA and CDR2 SQIVND (reference sequence). Trimming left V 0 bases short and J 1 base short, with 9 bases between.

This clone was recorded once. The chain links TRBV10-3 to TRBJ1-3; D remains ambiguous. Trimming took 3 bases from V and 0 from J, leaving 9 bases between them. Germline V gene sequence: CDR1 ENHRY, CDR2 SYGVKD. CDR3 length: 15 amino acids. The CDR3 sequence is CAISDLFSSGNTIYF. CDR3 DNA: TGTGCCATCAGTGACTTGTTCAGCTCTGGAAACACCATATATTTT.

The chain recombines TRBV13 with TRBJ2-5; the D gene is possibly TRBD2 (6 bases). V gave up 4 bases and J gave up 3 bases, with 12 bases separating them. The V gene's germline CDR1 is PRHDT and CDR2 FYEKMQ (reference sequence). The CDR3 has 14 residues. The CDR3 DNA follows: TGTGCCAGCAGCTCCGGGACTCGAGAAGAGACCCAGTACTTC. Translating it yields CASSSGTREETQYF.

The CDR3 loop reads CASSELGAQVNYGYTF. CDR3 DNA sequence: TGTGCCAGCAGTGAATTAGGGGCACAGGTTAACTATGGCTACACCTTC. This chain links TRBV25-1 with TRBJ1-2; perhaps TRBD1 as D (5 bases). CDR1 and CDR2 from the germline V gene are MGHDK and SYGVNS. The CDR3 has 16 residues. Trimming removed 1 base from V and 1 base from J, with 13 bases in between.

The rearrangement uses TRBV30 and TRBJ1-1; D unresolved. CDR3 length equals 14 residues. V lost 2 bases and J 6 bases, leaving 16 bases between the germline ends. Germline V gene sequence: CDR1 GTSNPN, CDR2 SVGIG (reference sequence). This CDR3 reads CAWSLLGLRPEAFF. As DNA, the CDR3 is TGTGCCTGGAGTTTATTAGGACTTCGGCCTGAAGCTTTCTTT. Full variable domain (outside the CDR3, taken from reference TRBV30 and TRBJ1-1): SQTIHQWPATLVQPVGSPLSLECTVEGTSNPNLYWYRQAAGRGLQLLFYSVGIGQISSEVPQNLSASRPQDRQFILSSKKLLLSDSGFYLCAWSLLGLRPEAFFGQGTRLTVV.

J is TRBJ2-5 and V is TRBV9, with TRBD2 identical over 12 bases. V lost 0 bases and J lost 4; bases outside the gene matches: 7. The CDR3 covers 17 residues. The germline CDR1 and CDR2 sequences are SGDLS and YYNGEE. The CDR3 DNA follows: TGTGCCAGCAGCGTAGAAGCTAGCGGGGGGGCCGCAGAGACCCAGTACTTC. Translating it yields CASSVEASGGAAETQYF.

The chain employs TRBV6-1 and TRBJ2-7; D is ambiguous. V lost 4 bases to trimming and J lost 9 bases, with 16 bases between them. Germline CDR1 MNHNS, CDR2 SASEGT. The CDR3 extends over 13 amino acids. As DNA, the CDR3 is TGTGCCAGCAGTGGATCCGAAACCTGGGGGCAGTACGTC. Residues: CASSGSETWGQYV.

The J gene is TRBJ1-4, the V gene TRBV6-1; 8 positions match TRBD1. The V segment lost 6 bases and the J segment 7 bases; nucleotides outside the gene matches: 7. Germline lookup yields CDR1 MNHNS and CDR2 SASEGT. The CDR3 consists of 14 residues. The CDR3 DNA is TGTGCCAGCAGAAGGACAGGGCCACGTGAAAAACTGTTTTTT. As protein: CASRRTGPREKLFF.

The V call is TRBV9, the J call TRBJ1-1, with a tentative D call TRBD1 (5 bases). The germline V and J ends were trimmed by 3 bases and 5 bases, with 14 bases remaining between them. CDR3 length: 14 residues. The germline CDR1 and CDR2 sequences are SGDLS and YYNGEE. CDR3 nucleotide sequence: TGTGCCAGCAGCGCCCCCCACCGGGGGACTGAAGCTTTCTTT. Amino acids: CASSAPHRGTEAFF.

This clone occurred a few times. In nucleotides, the CDR3 is TGTGCCAGCACTCCATCGGGGGGTGGCTACACCTTC. It yields the protein CASTPSGGGYTF. The gene calls are TRBV28 and TRBJ1-2; TRBD1 is a possible D gene (5 bases). Trimming shortened V by 7 bases and J by 7 bases, and 13 bases separated the two germline ends. This CDR3 is built from 12 residues. Germline V gives CDR1 MDHEN, CDR2 SYDVKM.